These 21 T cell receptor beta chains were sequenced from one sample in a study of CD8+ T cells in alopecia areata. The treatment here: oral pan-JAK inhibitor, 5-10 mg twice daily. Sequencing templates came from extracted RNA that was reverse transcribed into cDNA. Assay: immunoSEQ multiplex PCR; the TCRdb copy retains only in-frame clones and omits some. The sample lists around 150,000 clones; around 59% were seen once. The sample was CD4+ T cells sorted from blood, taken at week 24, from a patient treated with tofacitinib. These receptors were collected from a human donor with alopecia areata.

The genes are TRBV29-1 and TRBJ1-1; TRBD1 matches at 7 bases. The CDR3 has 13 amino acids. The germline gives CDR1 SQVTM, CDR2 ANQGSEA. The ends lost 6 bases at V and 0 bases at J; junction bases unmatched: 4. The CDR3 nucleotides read TGCAGCGTAGCCGGGACAGTGAACACTGAAGCTTTCTTT. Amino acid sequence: CSVAGTVNTEAFF.

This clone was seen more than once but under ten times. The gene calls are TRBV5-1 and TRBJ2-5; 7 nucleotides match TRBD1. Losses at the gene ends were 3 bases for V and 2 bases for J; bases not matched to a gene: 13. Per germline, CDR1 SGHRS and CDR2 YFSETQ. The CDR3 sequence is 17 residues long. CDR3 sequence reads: CASSSQPTGRYQETQYF. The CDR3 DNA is TGCGCCAGCAGCTCCCAACCGACAGGGCGATATCAAGAGACCCAGTACTTC.

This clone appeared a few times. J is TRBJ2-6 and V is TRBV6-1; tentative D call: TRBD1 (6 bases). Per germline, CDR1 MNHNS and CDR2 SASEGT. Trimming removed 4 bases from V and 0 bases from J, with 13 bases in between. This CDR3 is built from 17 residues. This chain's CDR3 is CASSASGQSSGANVLTF. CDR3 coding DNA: TGTGCCAGCAGTGCCTCAGGACAGAGCTCTGGGGCCAACGTCCTGACTTTC.

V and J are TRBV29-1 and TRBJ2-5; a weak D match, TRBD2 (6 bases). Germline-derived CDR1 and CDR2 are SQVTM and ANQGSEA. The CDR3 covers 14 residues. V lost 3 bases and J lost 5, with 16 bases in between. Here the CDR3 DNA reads TGCAGCGTTGAGGGTCGGGGGTCCGGCGAGACCCAGTACTTC. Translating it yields CSVEGRGSGETQYF.

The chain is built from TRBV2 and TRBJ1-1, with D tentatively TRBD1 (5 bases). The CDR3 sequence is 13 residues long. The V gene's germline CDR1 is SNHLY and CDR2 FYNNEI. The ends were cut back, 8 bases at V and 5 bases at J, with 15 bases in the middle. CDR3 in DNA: TGTGCCAGCGGGCAGGGAGAGGGAACTGAAGCTTTCTTT. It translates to CASGQGEGTEAFF.

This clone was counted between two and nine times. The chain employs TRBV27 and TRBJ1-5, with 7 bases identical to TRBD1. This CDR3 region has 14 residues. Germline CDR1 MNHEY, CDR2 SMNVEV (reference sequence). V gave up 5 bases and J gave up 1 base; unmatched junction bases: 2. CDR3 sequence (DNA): TGTGCCAGCAGTGGGGGACAGAGCAATCAGCCCCAGCATTTT. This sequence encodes CASSGGQSNQPQHF.

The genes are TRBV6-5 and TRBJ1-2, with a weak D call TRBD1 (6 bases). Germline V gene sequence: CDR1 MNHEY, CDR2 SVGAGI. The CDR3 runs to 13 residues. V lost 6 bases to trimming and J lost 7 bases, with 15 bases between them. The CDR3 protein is CASSRTQGVGYTF. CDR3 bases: TGTGCCAGCAGCCGAACACAGGGAGTTGGCTACACCTTC.

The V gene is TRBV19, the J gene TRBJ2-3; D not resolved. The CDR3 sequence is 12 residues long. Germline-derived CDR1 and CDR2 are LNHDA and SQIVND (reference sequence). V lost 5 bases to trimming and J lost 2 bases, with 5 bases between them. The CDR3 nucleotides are TGTGCCAGTAGTCCGGACACAGATACGCAGTATTTT. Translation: CASSPDTDTQYF.

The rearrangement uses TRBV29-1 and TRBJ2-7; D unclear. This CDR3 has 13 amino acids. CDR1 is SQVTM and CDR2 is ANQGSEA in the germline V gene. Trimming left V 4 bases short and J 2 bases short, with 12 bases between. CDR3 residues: CSVGTDPTYEQYF. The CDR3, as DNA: TGCAGCGTTGGGACGGACCCAACCTACGAGCAGTACTTC.

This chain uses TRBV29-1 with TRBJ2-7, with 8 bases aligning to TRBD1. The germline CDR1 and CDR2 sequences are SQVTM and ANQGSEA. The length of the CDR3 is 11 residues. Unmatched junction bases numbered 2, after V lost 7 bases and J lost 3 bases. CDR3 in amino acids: CSGGQDYEQYF. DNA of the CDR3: TGCAGCGGGGGACAGGACTACGAGCAGTACTTC.

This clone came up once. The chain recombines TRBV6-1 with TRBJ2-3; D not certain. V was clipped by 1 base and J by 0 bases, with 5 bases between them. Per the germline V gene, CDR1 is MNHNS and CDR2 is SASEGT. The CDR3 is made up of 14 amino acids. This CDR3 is CASSEVSSTDTQYF. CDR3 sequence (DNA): TGTGCCAGCAGTGAAGTGTCTAGCACAGATACGCAGTATTTT.

The CDR3 DNA reads as TGCAGCGTTGAAGAGGACAGGGGAGCCTACGAGCAGTACTTC. Translated: CSVEEDRGAYEQYF. The V call is TRBV29-1, the J call TRBJ2-7; the match to TRBD1 covers 9 bases. This CDR3 has 14 residues. The V and J ends lost 0 bases and 2 bases, in that order; junction bases with no gene match: 2. CDR1 and CDR2 from the germline V gene are SQVTM and ANQGSEA.

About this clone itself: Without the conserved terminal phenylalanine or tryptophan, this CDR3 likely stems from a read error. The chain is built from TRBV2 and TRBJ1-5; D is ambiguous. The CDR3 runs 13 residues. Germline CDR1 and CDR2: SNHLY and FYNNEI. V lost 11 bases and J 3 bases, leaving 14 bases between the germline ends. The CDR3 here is CAGSHEPNQPQHL. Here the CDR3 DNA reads TGTGCCGGATCACATGAGCCCAATCAGCCCCAGCATCTT.

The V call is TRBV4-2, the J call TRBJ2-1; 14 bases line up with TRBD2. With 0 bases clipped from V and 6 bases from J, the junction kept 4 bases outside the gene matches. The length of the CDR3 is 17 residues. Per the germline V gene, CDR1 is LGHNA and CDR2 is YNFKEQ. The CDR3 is CASSQDQGTSGGNEQFF. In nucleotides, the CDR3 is TGTGCCAGCAGCCAAGATCAAGGGACTAGCGGGGGCAATGAGCAGTTCTTC.

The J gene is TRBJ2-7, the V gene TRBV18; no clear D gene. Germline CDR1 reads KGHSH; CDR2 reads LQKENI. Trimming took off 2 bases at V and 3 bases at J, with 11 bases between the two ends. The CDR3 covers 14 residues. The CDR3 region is CASSPGRAGYEQYF. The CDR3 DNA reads TGTGCCAGCTCACCAGGACGTGCTGGCTACGAGCAGTACTTC.

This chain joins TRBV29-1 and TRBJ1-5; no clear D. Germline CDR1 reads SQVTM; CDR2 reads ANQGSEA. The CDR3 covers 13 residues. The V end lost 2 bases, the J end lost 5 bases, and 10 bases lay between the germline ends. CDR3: CSVELSGDQPQHF. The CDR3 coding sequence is TGCAGCGTTGAATTATCAGGTGATCAGCCCCAGCATTTT.

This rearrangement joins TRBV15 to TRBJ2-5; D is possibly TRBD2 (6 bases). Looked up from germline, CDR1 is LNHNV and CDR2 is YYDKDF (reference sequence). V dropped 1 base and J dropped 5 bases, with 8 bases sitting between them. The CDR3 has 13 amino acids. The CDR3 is CATSRAGRETQYF. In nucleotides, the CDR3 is TGTGCCACCAGCAGAGCAGGGAGGGAGACCCAGTACTTC.

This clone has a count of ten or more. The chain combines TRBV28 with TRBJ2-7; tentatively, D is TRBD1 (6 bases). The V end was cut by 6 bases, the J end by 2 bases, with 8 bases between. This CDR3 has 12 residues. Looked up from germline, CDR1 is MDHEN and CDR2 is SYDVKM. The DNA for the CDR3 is TGTGCCAGCAGGAAGGGGGCCTACGAGCAGTACTTC. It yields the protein CASRKGAYEQYF.

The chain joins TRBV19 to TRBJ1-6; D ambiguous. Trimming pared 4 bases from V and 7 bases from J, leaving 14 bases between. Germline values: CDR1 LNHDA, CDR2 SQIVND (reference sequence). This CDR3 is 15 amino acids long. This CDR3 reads CASSTTAGPNSPLHF. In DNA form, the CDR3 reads TGTGCCAGTAGTACGACGGCCGGGCCCAATTCACCCCTCCACTTT. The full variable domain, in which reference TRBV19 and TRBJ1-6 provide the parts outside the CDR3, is DGGITQSPKYLFRKEGQNVTLSCEQNLNHDAMYWYRQDPGQGLRLIYYSQIVNDFQKGDIAEGYSVSREKKESFPLTVTSAQKNPTAFYLCASSTTAGPNSPLHFGNGTRLTVT.

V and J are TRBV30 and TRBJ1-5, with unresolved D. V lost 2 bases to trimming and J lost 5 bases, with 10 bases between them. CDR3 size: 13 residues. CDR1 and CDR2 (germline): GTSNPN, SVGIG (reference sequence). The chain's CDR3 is CAWSSQDYQPQHF. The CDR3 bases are TGTGCCTGGAGTAGTCAGGACTATCAGCCCCAGCATTTT.

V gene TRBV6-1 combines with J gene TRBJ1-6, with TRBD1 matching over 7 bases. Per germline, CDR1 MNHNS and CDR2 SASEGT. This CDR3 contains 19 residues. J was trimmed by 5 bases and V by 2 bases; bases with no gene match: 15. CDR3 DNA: TGTGCCAGCAGTGAACGTGTACAAAGTGCCGGGACAGATAATTCACCCCTCCACTTT. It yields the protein CASSERVQSAGTDNSPLHF.